A selection of T cell receptor beta chains follows, all from one sample in a study of Graves' ophthalmopathy and Graves' hyperthyroidism. TCRdb reprocessed the multiplex PCR reads with MiXCR, giving one entry per CDR3 protein. This sample yields over a million distinct CDR3 sequences, of which less than 45% are seen a single time; around 10% belongs to the top ten. Sequencing was carried out using peripheral blood or thyroid tissue (not recorded which). These receptors came from an adult man with Graves' hyperthyroidism. Each CDR3 is given with its conserved first and last residue. D genes are given only for firm matches. Clone size, where shown, is once, few, many, or a class for clones that have expanded.

j_call d_call clone_size v_call cdr3_aa cdr3_nt
TRBJ2-6 NA NA TRBV7-9 CASSSTRGISGANVPTF TGTGCCAGCAGCTCCACTCGGGGGATCTCTGGGGCCAACGTCCCGACTTTC
TRBJ1-5 NA NA TRBV20-1 CSASHKINQPQHF TGCAGTGCTAGCCATAAGATCAATCAGCCCCAGCATTTT
TRBJ1-1 TRBD1 NA TRBV15 CATRTGNTYSEAFF TGTGCCACCAGGACAGGGAATACCTACAGTGAAGCTTTCTTT
TRBJ1-4 NA few TRBV6-6 CASSYSKSLGEKLFF TGTGCCAGCAGTTACTCGAAATCTCTCGGTGAAAAACTGTTTTTT
TRBJ2-7 NA NA TRBV4-3 CASSQDRRDSYEQYF TGCGCCAGCAGCCAAGATCGGCGCGACTCCTACGAGCAGTACTTC
TRBJ2-7 TRBD1 many TRBV24-1 CATSDQKRDRGTKQYF TGTGCCACCAGTGATCAGAAACGGGACAGGGGTACGAAGCAGTACTTC
TRBJ2-6 NA many TRBV5-1 CASSVTESGANVLTF TGCGCCAGCAGCGTGACAGAGTCTGGGGCCAACGTCCTGACTTTC
TRBJ1-2 NA many TRBV7-9 CASSLQGSYYGYTF TGTGCCAGCAGCTTACAGGGATCCTACTATGGCTACACCTTC
TRBJ2-7 NA NA TRBV7-2 CASSLSDEGYEQYF TGTGCCAGCAGCTTATCGGACGAGGGGTACGAGCAGTACTTC
TRBJ2-7 NA NA TRBV20-1 CSATGRYYEQYF TGCAGTGCAACGGGACGGTACTACGAGCAGTACTTC
TRBJ2-7 NA NA TRBV7-9 CASSLLGINSYEQYF TGTGCCAGCAGCTTACTGGGCATAAACTCCTACGAGCAGTACTTC
TRBJ2-7 TRBD2 many TRBV7-9 CASSLQDSPGGYEQYF TGTGCCAGCAGCTTACAGGACTCACCGGGGGGCTACGAGCAGTACTTC